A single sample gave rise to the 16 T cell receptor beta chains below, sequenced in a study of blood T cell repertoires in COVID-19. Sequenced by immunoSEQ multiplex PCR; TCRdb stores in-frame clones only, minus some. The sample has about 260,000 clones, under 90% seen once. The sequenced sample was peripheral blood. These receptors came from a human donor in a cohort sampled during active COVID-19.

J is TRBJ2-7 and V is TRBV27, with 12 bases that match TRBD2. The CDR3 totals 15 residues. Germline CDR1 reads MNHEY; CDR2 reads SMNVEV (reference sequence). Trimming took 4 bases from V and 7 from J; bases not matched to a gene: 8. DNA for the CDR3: TGTGCCAGCAGTTCAACCCCTAGCGGGAGGGGGGAGCAGTACTTC. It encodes CASSSTPSGRGEQYF.

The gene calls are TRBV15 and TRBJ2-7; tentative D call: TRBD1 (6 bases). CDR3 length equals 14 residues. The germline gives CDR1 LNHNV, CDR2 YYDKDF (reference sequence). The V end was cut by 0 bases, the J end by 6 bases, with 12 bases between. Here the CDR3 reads CATSRDFRGSEQYF. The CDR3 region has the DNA TGTGCCACCAGCAGAGACTTCAGGGGTAGCGAGCAGTACTTC.

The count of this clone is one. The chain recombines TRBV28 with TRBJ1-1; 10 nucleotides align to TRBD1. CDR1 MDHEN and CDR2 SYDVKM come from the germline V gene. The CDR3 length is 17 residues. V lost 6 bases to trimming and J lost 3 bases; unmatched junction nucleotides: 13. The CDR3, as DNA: TGTGCCAGCAGCCCGACCGGGACAGGGGCGTTTGACACTGAAGCTTTCTTT. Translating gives CASSPTGTGAFDTEAFF.

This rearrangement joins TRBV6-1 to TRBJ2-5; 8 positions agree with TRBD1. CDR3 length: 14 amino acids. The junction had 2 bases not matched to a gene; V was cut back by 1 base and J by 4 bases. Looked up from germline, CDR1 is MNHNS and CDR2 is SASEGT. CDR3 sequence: CASSEGRGLETQYF. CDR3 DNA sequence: TGTGCCAGCAGTGAAGGCAGGGGGCTAGAGACCCAGTACTTC.

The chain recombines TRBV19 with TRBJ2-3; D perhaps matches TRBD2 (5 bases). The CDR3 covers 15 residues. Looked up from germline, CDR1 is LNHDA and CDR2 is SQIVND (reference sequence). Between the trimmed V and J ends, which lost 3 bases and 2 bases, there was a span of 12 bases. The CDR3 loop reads CASSIGTGFTDTQYF. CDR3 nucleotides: TGTGCCAGTAGTATCGGCACGGGATTCACAGATACGCAGTATTTT.

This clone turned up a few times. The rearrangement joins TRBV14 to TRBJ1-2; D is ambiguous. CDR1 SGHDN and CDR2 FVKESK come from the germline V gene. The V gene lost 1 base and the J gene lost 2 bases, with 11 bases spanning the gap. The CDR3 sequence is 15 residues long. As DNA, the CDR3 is TGTGCCAGCAGCCAAGCGAACACAGCAAACTATGGCTACACCTTC. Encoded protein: CASSQANTANYGYTF. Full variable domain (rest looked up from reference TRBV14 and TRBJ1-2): EAGVTQFPSHSVIEKGQTVTLRCDPISGHDNLYWYRRVMGKEIKFLLHFVKESKQDESGMPNNRFLAERTGGTYSTLKVQPAELEDSGVYFCASSQANTANYGYTFGSGTRLTVV.

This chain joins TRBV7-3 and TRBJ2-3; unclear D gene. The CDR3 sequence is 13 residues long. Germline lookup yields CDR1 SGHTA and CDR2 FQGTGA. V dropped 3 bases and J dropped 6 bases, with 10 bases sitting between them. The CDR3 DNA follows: TGTGCCAGCAGCTTTAACATGGGCGATACGCAGTATTTT. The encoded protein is CASSFNMGDTQYF. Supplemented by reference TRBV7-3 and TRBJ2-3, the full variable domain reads GAGVSQTPSNKVTEKGKYVELRCDPISGHTALYWYRQSLGQGPEFLIYFQGTGAADDSGLPNDRFFAVRPEGSVSTLKIQRTERGDSAVYLCASSFNMGDTQYFGPGTRLTVL.

The CDR3 DNA reads TGTGCCAGCAGCTCCACGGCTCCGAGGGATACTGAAGCTTTCTTT. Translated: CASSSTAPRDTEAFF. This chain joins TRBV7-9 and TRBJ1-1; unclear D gene. The CDR3 is 15 residues long. Trimming shortened V by 4 bases and J by 5 bases, and 17 bases separated the two germline ends. Germline V gene data show CDR1 as SEHNR and CDR2 as FQNEAQ (reference sequence). The full variable domain, completed using reference TRBV7-9 and TRBJ1-1, is DTGVSQNPRHKITKRGQNVTFRCDPISEHNRLYWYRQTLGQGPEFLTYFQNEAQLEKSRLLSDRFSAERPKGSFSTLEIQRTEQGDSAMYLCASSSTAPRDTEAFFGQGTRLTVV.

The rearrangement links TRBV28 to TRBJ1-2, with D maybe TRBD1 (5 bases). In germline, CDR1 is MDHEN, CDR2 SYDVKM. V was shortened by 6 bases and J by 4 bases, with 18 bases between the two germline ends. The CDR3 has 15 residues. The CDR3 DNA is TGTGCCAGCAGGACGAGTCCCGGGGGTGCCTATGGCTACACCTTC. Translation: CASRTSPGGAYGYTF.

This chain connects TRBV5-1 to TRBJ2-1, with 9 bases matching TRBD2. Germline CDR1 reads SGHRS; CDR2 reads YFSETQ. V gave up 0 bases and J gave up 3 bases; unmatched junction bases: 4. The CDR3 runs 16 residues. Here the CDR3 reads CASSLVFSGSYNEQFF. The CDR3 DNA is TGCGCCAGCAGCTTGGTTTTTAGCGGGAGCTACAATGAGCAGTTCTTC.

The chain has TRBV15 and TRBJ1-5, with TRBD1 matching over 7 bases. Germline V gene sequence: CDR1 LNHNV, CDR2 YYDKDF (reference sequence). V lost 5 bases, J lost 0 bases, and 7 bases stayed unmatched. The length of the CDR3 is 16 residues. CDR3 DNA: TGTGCCACCAGCGCCCGACAGGGCTATAGCAATCAGCCCCAGCATTTT. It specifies CATSARQGYSNQPQHF. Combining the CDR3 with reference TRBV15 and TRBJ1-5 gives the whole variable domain DAMVIQNPRYQVTQFGKPVTLSCSQTLNHNVMYWYQQKSSQAPKLLFHYYDKDFNNEADTPDNFQSRRPNTSFCFLDIRSPGLGDTAMYLCATSARQGYSNQPQHFGDGTRLSIL.

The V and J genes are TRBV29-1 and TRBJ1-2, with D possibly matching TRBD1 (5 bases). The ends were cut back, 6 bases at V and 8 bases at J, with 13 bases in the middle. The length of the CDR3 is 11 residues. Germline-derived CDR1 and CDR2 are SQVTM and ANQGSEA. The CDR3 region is CSVGDWLGYTF. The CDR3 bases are TGCAGCGTGGGGGACTGGTTGGGCTACACCTTC.

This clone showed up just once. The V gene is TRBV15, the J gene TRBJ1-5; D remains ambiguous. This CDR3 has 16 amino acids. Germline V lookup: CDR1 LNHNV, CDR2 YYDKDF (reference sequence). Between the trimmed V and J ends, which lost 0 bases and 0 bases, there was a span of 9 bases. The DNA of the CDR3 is TGTGCCACCAGCAGAGATACCAGGCCTAGCAATCAGCCCCAGCATTTT. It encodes CATSRDTRPSNQPQHF.

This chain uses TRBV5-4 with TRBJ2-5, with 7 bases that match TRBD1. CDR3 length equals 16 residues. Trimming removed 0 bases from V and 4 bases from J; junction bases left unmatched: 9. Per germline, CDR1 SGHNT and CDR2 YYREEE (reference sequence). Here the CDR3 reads CASSLDRTGVGETQYF. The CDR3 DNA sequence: TGTGCCAGCAGCTTGGATCGGACAGGCGTAGGAGAGACCCAGTACTTC.

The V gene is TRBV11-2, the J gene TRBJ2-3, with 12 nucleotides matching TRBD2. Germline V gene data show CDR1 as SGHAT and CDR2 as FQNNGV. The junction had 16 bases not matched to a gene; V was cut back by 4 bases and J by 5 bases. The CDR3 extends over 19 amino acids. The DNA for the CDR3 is TGTGCCAGCAGCTCCCGCGGGGCTAGCGGGGGGGCCAGGGTAGATACGCAGTATTTT. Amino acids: CASSSRGASGGARVDTQYF.

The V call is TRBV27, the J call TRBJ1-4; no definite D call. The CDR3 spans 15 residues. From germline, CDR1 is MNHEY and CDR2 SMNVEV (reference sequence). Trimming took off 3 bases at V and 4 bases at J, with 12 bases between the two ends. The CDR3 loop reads CASSLAGSYNEKLFF. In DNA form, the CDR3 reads TGTGCCAGCAGTTTGGCGGGGTCCTATAATGAAAAACTGTTTTTT.